One and the same sample provided the 2 T cell receptor beta chains below, sequenced in a study of CD8 T cells in ankylosing spondylitis. TCRdb ran MiXCR on the 5' RACE reads and lists one entry per CDR3 protein. Counted here are a few hundred thousand distinct CDR3 sequences, less than 25% occurring once; the ten biggest clones make up roughly 3.4%. The sample was blood, either unsorted or a sorted T cell fraction (not recorded which). Every receptor here comes from a female donor with ankylosing spondylitis or in good health (not recorded which).

CDR3 sequence: CASSQAAGINTGELFF. In DNA, the CDR3 is TGCGCCAGCAGCCAAGCAGCGGGTATTAACACCGGGGAGCTGTTTTTT. This chain links TRBV4-1 with TRBJ2-2; possibly TRBD2 for D (6 bases). The germline V gene has CDR1 MGHRA and CDR2 YSYEKL. The CDR3 totals 16 residues. V shed 1 base and J shed 2 bases, with 11 bases lying between them.

The rearrangement joins TRBV2 to TRBJ2-1, with a tentative D call TRBD2 (6 bases). The V and J ends lost 10 bases and 2 bases respectively, with 18 bases between them. This CDR3 region has 15 residues. The germline V gene encodes CDR1 SNHLY and CDR2 FYNNEI. The CDR3 is CATRLGLGAYNEQFF. The CDR3 DNA reads as TGTGCCACCAGACTAGGGCTAGGGGCCTACAATGAGCAGTTCTTC.